This TCR beta chain came from a study of cytomegalovirus exposure and HLA in healthy donors. The germline V and J ends were trimmed by 8 bases and 2 bases, with 13 bases remaining between them. CDR1 SGHTA and CDR2 FQGNSA come from the germline V gene. This CDR3 region has 13 residues. PCR amplification relied on 60 Vbeta primers (plus 13 Jbeta primers). Sequencing was performed with immunoSEQ multiplex PCR; in TCRdb, only in-frame clones are kept and a portion is missing. Of a few hundred thousand clones in the sample, 75% to 85% are singletons; the top ten hold 1.1% to 1.5%. The sample was PBMCs. The chain links TRBV7-2 to TRBJ2-7; D is perhaps TRBD1 (6 bases). The clonotype originates from a girl aged 5 to 17 in good health and CMV-seronegative. In nucleotides, the CDR3 is TGTGCCAGCCGGTCAGGGGAAACCTACGAGCAGTACTTC. This sequence encodes CASRSGETYEQYF. Supplemented by reference TRBV7-2 and TRBJ2-7, the full variable domain reads GAGVSQSPSNKVTEKGKDVELRCDPISGHTALYWYRQSLGQGLEFLIYFQGNSAPDKSGLPSDRFSAERTGGSVSTLTIQRTQQEDSAVYLCASRSGETYEQYFGPGTRLTVT.